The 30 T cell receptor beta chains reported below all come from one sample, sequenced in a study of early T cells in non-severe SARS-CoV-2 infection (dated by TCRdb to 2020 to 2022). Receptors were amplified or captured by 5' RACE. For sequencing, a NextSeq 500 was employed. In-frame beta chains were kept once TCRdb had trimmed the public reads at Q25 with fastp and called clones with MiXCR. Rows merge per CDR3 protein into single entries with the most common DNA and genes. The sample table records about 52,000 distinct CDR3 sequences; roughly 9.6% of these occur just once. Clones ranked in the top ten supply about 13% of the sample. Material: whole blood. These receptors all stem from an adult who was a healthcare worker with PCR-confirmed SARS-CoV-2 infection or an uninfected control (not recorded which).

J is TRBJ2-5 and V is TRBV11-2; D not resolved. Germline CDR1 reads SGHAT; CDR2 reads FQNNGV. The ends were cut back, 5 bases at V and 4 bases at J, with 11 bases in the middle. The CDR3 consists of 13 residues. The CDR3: CASSRFGGETQYF. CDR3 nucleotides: TGTGCCAGCAGCCGGTTTGGTGGAGAGACCCAGTACTTC. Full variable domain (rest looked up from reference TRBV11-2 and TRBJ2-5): EAGVAQSPRYKIIEKRQSVAFWCNPISGHATLYWYQQILGQGPKLLIQFQNNGVVDDSQLPKDRFSAERLKGVDSTLKIQPAKLEDSAVYLCASSRFGGETQYFGPGTRLLVL.

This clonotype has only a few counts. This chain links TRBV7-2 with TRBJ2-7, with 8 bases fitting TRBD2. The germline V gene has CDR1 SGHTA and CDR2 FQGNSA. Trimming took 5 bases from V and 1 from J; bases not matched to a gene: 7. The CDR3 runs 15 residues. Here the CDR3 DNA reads TGTGCCAGCAGCATTAGCGGGGCGCCATCCTACGAGCAGTACTTC. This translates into CASSISGAPSYEQYF.

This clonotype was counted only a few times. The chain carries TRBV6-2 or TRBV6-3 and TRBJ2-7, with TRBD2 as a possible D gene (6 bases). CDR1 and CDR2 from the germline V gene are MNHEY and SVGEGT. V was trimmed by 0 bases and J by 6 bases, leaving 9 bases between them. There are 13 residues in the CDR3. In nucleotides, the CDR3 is TGTGCCAGCAGTTACTCGGAGGGGCTCGAGCAGTACTTC. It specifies CASSYSEGLEQYF.

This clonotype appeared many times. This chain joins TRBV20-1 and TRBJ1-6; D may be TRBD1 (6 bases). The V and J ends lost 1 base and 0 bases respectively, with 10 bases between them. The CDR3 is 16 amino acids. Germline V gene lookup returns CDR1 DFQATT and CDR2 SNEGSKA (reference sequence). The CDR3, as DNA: TGCAGTGCTAGAGTGGGGGCCAGCTCCTATAATTCACCCCTCCACTTT. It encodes CSARVGASSYNSPLHF.

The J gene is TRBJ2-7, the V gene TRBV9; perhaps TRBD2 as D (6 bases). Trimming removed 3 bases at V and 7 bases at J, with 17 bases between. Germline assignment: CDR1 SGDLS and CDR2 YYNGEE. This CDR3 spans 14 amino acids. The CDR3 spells CASSGLDWDGEQYF. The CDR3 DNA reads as TGTGCCAGCAGCGGACTAGATTGGGATGGGGAGCAGTACTTC.

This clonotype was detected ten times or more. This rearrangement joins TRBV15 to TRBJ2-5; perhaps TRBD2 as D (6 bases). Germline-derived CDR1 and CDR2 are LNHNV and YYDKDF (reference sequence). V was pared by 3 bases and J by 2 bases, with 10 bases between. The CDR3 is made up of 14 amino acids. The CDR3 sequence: CATSSRDWQETQYF. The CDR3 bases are TGTGCCACCAGCAGCCGGGACTGGCAAGAGACCCAGTACTTC.

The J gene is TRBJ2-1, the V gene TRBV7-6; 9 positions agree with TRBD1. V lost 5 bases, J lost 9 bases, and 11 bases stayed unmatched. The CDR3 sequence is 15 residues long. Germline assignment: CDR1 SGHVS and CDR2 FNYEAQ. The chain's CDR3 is CASSPVGQGGGEQFF. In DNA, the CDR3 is TGTGCCAGCAGCCCAGTGGGACAGGGAGGGGGTGAGCAGTTCTTC.

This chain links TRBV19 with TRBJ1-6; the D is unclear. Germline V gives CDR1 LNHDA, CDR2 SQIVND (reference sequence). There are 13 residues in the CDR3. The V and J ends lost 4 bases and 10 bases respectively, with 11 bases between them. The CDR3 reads CASSNPPDSPLHF. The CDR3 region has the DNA TGTGCCAGTAGTAACCCGCCGGACTCACCCCTCCACTTT.

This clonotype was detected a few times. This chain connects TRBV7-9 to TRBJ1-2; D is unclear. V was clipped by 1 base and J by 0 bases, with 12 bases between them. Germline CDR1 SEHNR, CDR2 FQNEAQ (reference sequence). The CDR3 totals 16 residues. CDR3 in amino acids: CASSLVDLLANYGYTF. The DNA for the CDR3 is TGTGCCAGCAGCTTAGTTGACCTATTAGCTAACTATGGCTACACCTTC.

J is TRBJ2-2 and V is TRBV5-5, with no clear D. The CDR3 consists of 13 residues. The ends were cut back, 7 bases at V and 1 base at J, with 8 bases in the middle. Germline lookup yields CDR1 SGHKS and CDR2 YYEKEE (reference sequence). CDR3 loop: CASLLGNTGELFF. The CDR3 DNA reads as TGTGCCAGCCTCCTGGGGAACACCGGGGAGCTGTTTTTT.

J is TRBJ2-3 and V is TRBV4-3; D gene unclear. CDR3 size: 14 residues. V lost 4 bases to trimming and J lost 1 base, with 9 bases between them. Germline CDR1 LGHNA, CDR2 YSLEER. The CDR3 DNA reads TGCGCCAGCAGCCCAAAGCCCCGCACAGATACGCAGTATTTT. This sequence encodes CASSPKPRTDTQYF.

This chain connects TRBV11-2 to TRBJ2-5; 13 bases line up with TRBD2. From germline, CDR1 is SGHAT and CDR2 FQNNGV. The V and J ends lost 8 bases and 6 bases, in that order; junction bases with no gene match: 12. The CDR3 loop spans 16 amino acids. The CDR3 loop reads CASGELAGGRGKTQYF. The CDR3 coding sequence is TGTGCCAGCGGGGAACTAGCGGGAGGGCGAGGAAAGACCCAGTACTTC.

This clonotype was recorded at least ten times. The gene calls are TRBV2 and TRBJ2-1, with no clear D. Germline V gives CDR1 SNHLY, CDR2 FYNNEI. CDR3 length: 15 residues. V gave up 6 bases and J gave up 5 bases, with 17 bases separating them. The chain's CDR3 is CASRVRQFGDNEQFF. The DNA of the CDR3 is TGTGCCAGCAGGGTTCGGCAATTCGGAGACAATGAGCAGTTCTTC.

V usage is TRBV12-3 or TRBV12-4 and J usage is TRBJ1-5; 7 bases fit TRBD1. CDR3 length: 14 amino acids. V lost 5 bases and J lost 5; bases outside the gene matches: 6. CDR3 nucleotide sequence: TGTGCCAGCAGTCCAGGACAGGTCGATCAGCCCCAGCATTTT. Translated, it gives CASSPGQVDQPQHF.

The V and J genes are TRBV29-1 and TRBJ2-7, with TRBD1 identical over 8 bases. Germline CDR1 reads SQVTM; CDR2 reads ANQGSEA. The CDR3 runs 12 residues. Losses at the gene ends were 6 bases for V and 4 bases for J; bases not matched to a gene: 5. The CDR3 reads CSVFRQGYEQYF. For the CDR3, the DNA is TGCAGCGTGTTTAGACAGGGGTACGAGCAGTACTTC.

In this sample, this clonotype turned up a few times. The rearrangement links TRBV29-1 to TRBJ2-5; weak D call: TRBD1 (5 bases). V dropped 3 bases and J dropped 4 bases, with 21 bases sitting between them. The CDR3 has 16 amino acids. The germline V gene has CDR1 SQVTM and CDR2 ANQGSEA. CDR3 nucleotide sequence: TGCAGCGTTGATCTTGTTACAGGCCGAAGAAGAGAGACCCAGTACTTC. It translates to CSVDLVTGRRRETQYF.

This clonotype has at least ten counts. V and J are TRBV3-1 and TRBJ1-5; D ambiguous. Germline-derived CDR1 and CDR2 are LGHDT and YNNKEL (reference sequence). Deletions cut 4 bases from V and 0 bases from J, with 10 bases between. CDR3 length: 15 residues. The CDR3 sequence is CASSPLLGSNQPQHF. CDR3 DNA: TGTGCCAGCAGCCCCCTCTTGGGTAGCAATCAGCCCCAGCATTTT.

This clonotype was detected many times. The CDR3 DNA sequence: TGTGCCAGCGGTTACAGGTTCCCCGAGCAGTACTTC. Amino acids: CASGYRFPEQYF. The chain recombines TRBV12-3 or TRBV12-4 with TRBJ2-7, with D maybe TRBD1 (5 bases). The CDR3 has 12 residues. The ends were cut back, 8 bases at V and 6 bases at J, with 14 bases in the middle.

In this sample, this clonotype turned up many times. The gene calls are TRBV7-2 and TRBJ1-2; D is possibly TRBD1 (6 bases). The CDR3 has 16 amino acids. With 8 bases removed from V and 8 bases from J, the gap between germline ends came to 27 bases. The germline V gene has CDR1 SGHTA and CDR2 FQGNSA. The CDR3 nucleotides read TGTGCCAGCGAACTTGCGCATGGGGGCTCGAGGCGAGGCTACACCTTC. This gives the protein CASELAHGGSRRGYTF.

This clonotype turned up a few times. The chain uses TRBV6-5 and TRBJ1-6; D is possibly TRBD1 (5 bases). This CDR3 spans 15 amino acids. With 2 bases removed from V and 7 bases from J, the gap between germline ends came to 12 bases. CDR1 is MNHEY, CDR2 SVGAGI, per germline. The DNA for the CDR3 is TGTGCCAGCAGTTACGACAGAAAGAGGAATTCACCCCTCCACTTT. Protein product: CASSYDRKRNSPLHF.

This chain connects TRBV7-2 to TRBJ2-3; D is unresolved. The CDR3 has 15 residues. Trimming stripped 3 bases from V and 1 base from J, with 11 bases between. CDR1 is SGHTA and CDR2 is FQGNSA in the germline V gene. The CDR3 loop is CASSFLVAGTDTQYF. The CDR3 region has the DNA TGTGCCAGCAGCTTCTTAGTAGCTGGCACAGATACGCAGTATTTT.

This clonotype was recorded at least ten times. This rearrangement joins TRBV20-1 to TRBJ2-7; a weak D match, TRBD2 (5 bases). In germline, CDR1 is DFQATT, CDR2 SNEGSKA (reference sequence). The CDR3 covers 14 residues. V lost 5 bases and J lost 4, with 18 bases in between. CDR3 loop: CSAGGVGPQYEQYF. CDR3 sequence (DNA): TGCAGTGCTGGAGGCGTTGGACCGCAATACGAGCAGTACTTC.

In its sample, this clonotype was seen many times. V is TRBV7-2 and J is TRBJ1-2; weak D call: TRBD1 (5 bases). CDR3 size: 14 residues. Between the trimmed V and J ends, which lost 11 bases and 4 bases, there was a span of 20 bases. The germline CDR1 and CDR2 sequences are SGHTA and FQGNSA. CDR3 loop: CAAGTLVTFYGYTF. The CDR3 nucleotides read TGTGCCGCGGGGACGCTAGTTACATTCTATGGCTACACCTTC.

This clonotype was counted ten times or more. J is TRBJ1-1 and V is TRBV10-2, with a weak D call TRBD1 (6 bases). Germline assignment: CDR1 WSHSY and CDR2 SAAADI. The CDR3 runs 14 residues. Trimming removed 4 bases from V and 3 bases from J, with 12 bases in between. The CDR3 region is CASSVTGQDTEAFF. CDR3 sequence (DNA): TGCGCCAGCAGTGTGACAGGCCAGGACACTGAAGCTTTCTTT.

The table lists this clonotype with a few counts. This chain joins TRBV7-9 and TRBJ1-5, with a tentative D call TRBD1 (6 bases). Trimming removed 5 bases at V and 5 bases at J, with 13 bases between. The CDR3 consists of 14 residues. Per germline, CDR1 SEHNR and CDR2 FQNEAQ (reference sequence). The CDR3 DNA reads TGTGCCAGCAGCATCAGGGGCCCCGATCAGCCCCAGCATTTT. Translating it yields CASSIRGPDQPQHF. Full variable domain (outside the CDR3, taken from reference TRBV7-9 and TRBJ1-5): DTGVSQNPRHKITKRGQNVTFRCDPISEHNRLYWYRQTLGQGPEFLTYFQNEAQLEKSRLLSDRFSAERPKGSFSTLEIQRTEQGDSAMYLCASSIRGPDQPQHFGDGTRLSIL.

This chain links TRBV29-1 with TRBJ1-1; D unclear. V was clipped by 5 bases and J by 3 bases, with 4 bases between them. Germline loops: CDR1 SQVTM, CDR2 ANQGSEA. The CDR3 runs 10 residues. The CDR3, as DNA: TGCAGCGTTAGCTACACTGAAGCTTTCTTT. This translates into CSVSYTEAFF.

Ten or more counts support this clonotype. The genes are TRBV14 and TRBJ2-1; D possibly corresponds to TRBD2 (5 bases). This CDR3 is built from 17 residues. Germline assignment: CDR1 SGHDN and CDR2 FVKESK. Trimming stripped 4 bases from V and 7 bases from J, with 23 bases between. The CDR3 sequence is CASSRAPGLSRENEQFF. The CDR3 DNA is TGTGCCAGCAGCCGGGCCCCGGGCCTATCGAGGGAGAATGAGCAGTTCTTC. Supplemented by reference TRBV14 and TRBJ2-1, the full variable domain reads EAGVTQFPSHSVIEKGQTVTLRCDPISGHDNLYWYRRVMGKEIKFLLHFVKESKQDESGMPNNRFLAERTGGTYSTLKVQPAELEDSGVYFCASSRAPGLSRENEQFFGPGTRLTVL.

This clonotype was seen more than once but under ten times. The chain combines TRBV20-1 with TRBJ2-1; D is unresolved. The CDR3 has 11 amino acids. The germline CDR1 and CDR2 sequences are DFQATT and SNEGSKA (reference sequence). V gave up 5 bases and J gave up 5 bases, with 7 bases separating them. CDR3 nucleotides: TGCAGTGCTGGGATGAACAATGAGCAGTTCTTC. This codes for CSAGMNNEQFF.

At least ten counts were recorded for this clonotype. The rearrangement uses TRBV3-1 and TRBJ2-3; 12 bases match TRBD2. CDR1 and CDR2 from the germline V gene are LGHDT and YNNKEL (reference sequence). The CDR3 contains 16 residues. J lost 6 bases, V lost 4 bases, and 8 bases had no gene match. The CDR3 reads CASSLLTSGSGDTQYF. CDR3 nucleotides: TGTGCCAGCAGCCTATTGACTAGCGGGAGTGGTGATACGCAGTATTTT.

The CDR3: CSAPRLGQFYEQYF. In nucleotides, the CDR3 is TGCAGTGCCCCTAGGCTGGGACAGTTCTACGAGCAGTACTTC. This rearrangement joins TRBV20-1 to TRBJ2-7, with TRBD1 identical over 7 bases. The ends lost 6 bases at V and 3 bases at J; junction bases unmatched: 11. The CDR3 runs 14 residues. Per the germline V gene, CDR1 is DFQATT and CDR2 is SNEGSKA (reference sequence).